The clone carrying this T cell receptor beta chain was recorded many times. V was pared by 2 bases and J by 10 bases, with 15 bases between. The CDR3 loop spans 15 amino acids. Germline CDR1 reads MNHNS; CDR2 reads SASEGT. This entry comes from a study of CD8+CD57+ T cells in acquired aplastic anemia. CD8+CD57+ cell expansion, shown by flow cytometry, had occurred in the patients selected for sequencing. Both TCR beta VDJ combination and CDR3 sequence profiling were carried out. Genomic DNA was the template for this profiling. TCRdb itself ran the reads through MiXCR, one entry per CDR3 protein. Here the sample spans some 180,000 distinct CDR3 sequences, nearly 50% being singletons.

The rearrangement uses TRBV6-1 and TRBJ1-6; D might be TRBD1 (5 bases). The receptor's source is a human donor with aplastic anemia. Sequencing was performed on sorted CD4+, CD8+, or CD8+CD57+ T cells (not recorded which) from PBMCs. The CDR3 loop is CASSERGLRDSPLHF. The CDR3 bases are TGTGCCAGCAGTGAACGTGGGTTGCGGGACTCACCCCTCCACTTT.